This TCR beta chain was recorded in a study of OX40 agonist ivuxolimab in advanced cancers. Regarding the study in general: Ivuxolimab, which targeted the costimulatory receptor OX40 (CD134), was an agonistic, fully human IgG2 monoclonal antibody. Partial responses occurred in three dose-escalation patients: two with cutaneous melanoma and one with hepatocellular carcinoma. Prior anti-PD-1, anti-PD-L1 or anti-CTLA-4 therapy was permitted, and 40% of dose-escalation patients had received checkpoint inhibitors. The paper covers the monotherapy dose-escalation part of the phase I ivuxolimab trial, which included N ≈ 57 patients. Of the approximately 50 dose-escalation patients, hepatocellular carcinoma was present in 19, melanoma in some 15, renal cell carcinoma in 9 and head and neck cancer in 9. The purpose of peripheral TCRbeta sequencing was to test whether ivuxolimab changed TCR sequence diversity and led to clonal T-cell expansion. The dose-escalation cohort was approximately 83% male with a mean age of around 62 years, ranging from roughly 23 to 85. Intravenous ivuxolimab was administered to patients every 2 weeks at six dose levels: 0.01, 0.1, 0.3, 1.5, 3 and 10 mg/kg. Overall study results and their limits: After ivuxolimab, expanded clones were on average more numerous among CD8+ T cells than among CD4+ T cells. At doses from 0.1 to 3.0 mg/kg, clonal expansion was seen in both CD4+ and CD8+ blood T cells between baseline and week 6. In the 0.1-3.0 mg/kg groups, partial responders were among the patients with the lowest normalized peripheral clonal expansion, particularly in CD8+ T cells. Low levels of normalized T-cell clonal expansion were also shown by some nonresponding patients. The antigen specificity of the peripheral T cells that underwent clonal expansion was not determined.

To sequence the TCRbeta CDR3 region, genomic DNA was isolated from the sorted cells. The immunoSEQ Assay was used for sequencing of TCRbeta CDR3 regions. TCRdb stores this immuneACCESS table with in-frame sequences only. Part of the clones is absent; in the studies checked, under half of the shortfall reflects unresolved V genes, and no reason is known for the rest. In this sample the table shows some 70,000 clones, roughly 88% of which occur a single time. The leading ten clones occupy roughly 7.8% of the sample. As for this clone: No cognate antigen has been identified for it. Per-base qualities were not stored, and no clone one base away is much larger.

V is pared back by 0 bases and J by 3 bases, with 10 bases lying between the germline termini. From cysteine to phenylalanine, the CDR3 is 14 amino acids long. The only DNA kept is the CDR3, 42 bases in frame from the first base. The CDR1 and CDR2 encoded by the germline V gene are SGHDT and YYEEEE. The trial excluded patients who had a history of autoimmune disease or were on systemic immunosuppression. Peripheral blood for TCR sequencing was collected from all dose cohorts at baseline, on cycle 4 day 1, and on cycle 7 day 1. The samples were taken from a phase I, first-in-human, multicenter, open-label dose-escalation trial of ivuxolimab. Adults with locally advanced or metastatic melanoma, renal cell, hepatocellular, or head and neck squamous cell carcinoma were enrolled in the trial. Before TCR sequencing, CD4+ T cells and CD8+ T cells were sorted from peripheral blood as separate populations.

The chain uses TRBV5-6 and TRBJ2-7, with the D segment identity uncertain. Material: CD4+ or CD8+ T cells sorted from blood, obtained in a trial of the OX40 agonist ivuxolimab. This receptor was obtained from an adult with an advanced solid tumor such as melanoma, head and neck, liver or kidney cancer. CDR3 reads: CASSLAKRSYEQYF. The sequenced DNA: TGTGCCAGCAGCTTGGCAAAGCGCAGCTACGAGCAGTACTTC. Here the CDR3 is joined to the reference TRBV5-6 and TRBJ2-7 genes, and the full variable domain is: DAGVTQSPTHLIKTRGQQVTLRCSPKSGHDTVSWYQQALGQGPQFIFQYYEEEERQRGNFPDRFSGHQFPNYSSELNVNALLLGDSALYLCASSLAKRSYEQYFGPGTRLTVT.